The TCR beta chain described here comes from a study of T cell responses to AZD1222 COVID-19 vaccine. Overall study findings and caveats: Spike-specific TCR breadth and depth were elevated following two AZD1222 doses.

Details on this clone: What it binds is unknown.

This CDR3 has 14 amino acids. V gave up 4 bases and J gave up 4 bases, with 10 bases separating them. Germline CDR1 and CDR2: MGHRA and YSYEKL. Here immunoSEQ multiplex PCR was the method, and the copy in TCRdb shows in-frame clones only, minus some. This table has about 83,000 clones, around 93% appearing once. Sequenced here: peripheral blood, sampled 28 days after the second AZD1222 dose. This TCR was recovered from an adult who received the AZD1222 COVID-19 vaccine. This sequence joins TRBV4-1 and TRBJ2-2; D is uncertain. The CDR3, as DNA: TGCGCCAGCAGCCCCGGACCCTTCACCGGGGAGCTGTTTTTT. Residues: CASSPGPFTGELFF.